What follows are 6 T cell receptor beta chains derived from one specimen sequenced in a study of blood T cell repertoires in COVID-19. Sequenced by immunoSEQ multiplex PCR; TCRdb stores in-frame clones only, minus some. The sample carries hundreds of thousands of clones, approximately 89% recorded once. Sample: PBMCs or T cells enriched from blood (not recorded which). These receptors originate from a woman aged 40 to 50 who had recovered from COVID-19.

This rearrangement joins TRBV19 to TRBJ1-1, with 9 bases fitting TRBD1. There are 16 residues in the CDR3. The trim removed 3 bases at V and 1 base at J, leaving 6 bases unmatched. CDR1 and CDR2 from the germline V gene are LNHDA and SQIVND (reference sequence). The CDR3 DNA reads as TGTGCCAGTAGTATTGATCCGGGACAGGGGAACACTGAAGCTTTCTTT. It yields the protein CASSIDPGQGNTEAFF. The full variable domain, its missing parts supplied by reference TRBV19 and TRBJ1-1, is DGGITQSPKYLFRKEGQNVTLSCEQNLNHDAMYWYRQDPGQGLRLIYYSQIVNDFQKGDIAEGYSVSREKKESFPLTVTSAQKNPTAFYLCASSIDPGQGNTEAFFGQGTRLTVV.

The chain uses TRBV29-1 and TRBJ1-1; D is undetermined. In germline, CDR1 is SQVTM, CDR2 ANQGSEA. CDR3 length: 12 amino acids. Trimming pared 2 bases from V and 3 bases from J, leaving 7 bases between. The CDR3 bases are TGCAGCGTTGAAAATAGCGACACTGAAGCTTTCTTT. Encoded protein: CSVENSDTEAFF.

The rearrangement links TRBV5-1 to TRBJ2-5, with 7 bases matching TRBD1. Germline V gene lookup returns CDR1 SGHRS and CDR2 YFSETQ. The CDR3 consists of 16 residues. The V and J ends lost 3 bases and 2 bases, in that order; junction bases with no gene match: 10. The CDR3: CASSSHPRDRQETQYF. CDR3 DNA sequence: TGCGCCAGCAGCTCACACCCTCGGGACAGACAAGAGACCCAGTACTTC.

The V and J genes are TRBV5-6 and TRBJ2-3, with a tentative D call TRBD2 (5 bases). Looked up from germline, CDR1 is SGHDT and CDR2 is YYEEEE. This CDR3 contains 16 residues. V lost 2 bases and J lost 4, with 17 bases in between. The CDR3 sequence is CASSFDVGVRPDTQYF. The DNA of the CDR3 is TGTGCCAGCAGCTTTGATGTCGGGGTCCGACCAGATACGCAGTATTTT.

This clone was seen just once. This chain joins TRBV12-5 and TRBJ2-7, with TRBD1 as a possible D gene (6 bases). The V gene's germline CDR1 is LGHNT and CDR2 FRNRAP. This CDR3 is built from 14 residues. V lost 8 bases, J lost 4 bases, and 18 bases lay in between. The CDR3, as DNA: TGTGCTAGTACCCACCGGGACAAGCCGTACGAGCAGTACTTC. As protein: CASTHRDKPYEQYF.

The chain joins TRBV5-4 to TRBJ2-7; tentatively, D is TRBD2 (6 bases). CDR3 length equals 17 residues. Germline lookup yields CDR1 SGHNT and CDR2 YYREEE (reference sequence). Trimming removed 4 bases from V and 0 bases from J, with 20 bases in between. CDR3 bases: TGTGCCAGCAGCCCGAGGCCAAGCGGGCCTAGCTCCTACGAGCAGTACTTC. It yields the protein CASSPRPSGPSSYEQYF. Combining the CDR3 with reference TRBV5-4 and TRBJ2-7 gives the whole variable domain ETGVTQSPTHLIKTRGQQVTLRCSSQSGHNTVSWYQQALGQGPQFIFQYYREEENGRGNFPPRFSGLQFPNYSSELNVNALELDDSALYLCASSPRPSGPSSYEQYFGPGTRLTVT.